The entry that follows covers one T cell receptor (beta chain) sequence. Its specificity is not known. This specimen belongs to a study of breast tumors, draining lymph nodes, adjacent tissues. Study findings and constraints: Tumors had less TCR diversity than lymph nodes, more than nontumor tissue.

TCRdb re-called the multiplex PCR reads with MiXCR, one entry per CDR3 protein. Here the sample spans 150,000 to 250,000 distinct CDR3 sequences, around 33% being singletons. The lymph nodes were axillary draining lymph nodes from breast cancer patients. Sequenced sample: axillary lymph node tissue. The sequence was obtained from a female donor with breast cancer. Some clones in this sample may be carry-over from other donors' samples.

CDR3 bases: TGTGCCAGCAGTTTAAAGCGGCTTAACACCGGGGAGCTGTTTTTT. Its translation is CASSLKRLNTGELFF. V usage is TRBV27 and J usage is TRBJ2-2; perhaps TRBD2 as D (5 bases). The CDR3 loop spans 15 amino acids. Trimming cost V 2 bases and J 2 bases, with 9 bases left between them. Germline assignment: CDR1 MNHEY and CDR2 SMNVEV (reference sequence).